This record covers a single T cell receptor (beta chain). The source of the sample is a study of technical replicates of blood from four donors. Germline trimming cut 2 bases from V and 0 bases from J; bases unmatched to any gene: 15. CDR3 length equals 20 residues. Sequencing was performed with immunoSEQ multiplex PCR; in TCRdb, only in-frame clones are kept and a portion is missing. The sample holds under 85,000 clones, roughly 93% seen once. The chain uses TRBV23-1 and TRBJ1-1, with TRBD1 matching 10 bases. Being an ORF, TRBV23-1 has a function that is uncertain. This TCR came from a human donor in good health. Sequencing input: T cells isolated from PBMCs. CDR3 DNA sequence: TGCGCCAGCAGTCAAGATGATCTCGGACAGGGGGTCCTAATGAACACTGAAGCTTTCTTT. It is translated as CASSQDDLGQGVLMNTEAFF.